This TCR beta chain was identified during a study of blood T cells in healthy people across ages. Study-wide background: Template switching caught about one barcoded beta molecule for each two T cells.

About this clonotype: A junction boundary mismatches the germline segment, possibly from a read error.

PBMCs numbering at least 7 million were isolated per sample. CDR3 size: 14 residues. Germline assignment: CDR1 SGDLS and CDR2 YYNGEE. A sample-barcoded 5' primer and a J-beta primer mix were used in a second PCR of about 6 to 12 cycles. Through a template-switch adaptor with 12 random nucleotides, each cDNA molecule received a tag. CDR3-containing paired-end reads numbered at least 2.5 million in each sample. Using its own MiXCR run on the 5' RACE reads, TCRdb lists one record per CDR3 protein. Among approximately 1.5 million distinct CDR3 sequences, approximately 32% were seen once, and the ten largest hold around 11%.

The clonotype was recovered from a woman younger than 45 in good health. V is TRBV9 and J is TRBJ2-5; D may be TRBD1 (5 bases). Material for sequencing was blood. This CDR3 reads CAGSQDSELETQYF. The CDR3 region has the DNA TGTGCCGGCAGCCAAGACAGTGAATTAGAGACCCAGTACTTC.